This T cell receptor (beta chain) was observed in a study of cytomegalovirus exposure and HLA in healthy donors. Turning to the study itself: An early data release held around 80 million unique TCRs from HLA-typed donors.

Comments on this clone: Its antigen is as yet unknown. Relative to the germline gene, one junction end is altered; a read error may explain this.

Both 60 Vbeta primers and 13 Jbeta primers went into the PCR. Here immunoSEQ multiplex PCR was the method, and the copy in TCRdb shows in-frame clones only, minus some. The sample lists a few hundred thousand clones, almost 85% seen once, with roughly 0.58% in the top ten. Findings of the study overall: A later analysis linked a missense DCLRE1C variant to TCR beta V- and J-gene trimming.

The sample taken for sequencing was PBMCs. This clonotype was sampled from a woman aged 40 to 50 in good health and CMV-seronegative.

In nucleotides, the CDR3 is TGTTCCAGCAGCCGTATCGGGGGGGCTCAAGTCAACACCATATATTTT. Its protein product is CSSSRIGGAQVNTIYF. This rearrangement joins TRBV7-9 to TRBJ1-3, with a weak D call TRBD1 (6 bases). The CDR3 is made up of 16 amino acids. Germline CDR1 SEHNR, CDR2 FQNEAQ (reference sequence).